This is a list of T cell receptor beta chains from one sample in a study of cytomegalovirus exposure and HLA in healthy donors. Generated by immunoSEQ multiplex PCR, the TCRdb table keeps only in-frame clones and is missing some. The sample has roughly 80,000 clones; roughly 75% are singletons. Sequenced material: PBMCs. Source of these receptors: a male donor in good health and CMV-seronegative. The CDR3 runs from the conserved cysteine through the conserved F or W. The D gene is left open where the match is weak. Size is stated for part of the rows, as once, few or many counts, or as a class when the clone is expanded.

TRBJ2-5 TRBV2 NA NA CASSELAVQETQYF TGTGCCAGCAGTGAATTGGCAGTTCAAGAGACCCAGTACTTC
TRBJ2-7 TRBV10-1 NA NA CASSAAGNLEQYF TGCGCCAGCAGTGCGGCAGGGAACCTCGAGCAGTACTTC
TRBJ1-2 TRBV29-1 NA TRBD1 CSVGQGIDYGYTF TGCAGCGTTGGACAGGGGATTGACTATGGCTACACCTTC
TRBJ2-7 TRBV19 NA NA CASSIEQGMPYEQYF TGTGCCAGTAGTATCGAACAGGGTATGCCCTACGAGCAGTACTTC
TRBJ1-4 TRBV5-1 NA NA CASSFLEGNEKLFF TGCGCCAGCAGCTTTTTGGAGGGAAATGAAAAACTGTTTTTT
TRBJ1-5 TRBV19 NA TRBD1 CASTGAYSNQPQNF TGTGCCAGCACAGGGGCCTATAGCAATCAGCCCCAGAATTTT
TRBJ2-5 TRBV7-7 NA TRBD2 CASSSMTSPQETQYF TGTGCCAGCAGCTCAATGACTAGCCCCCAAGAGACCCAGTACTTC
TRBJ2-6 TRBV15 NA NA CATSRDSPYGANVLTF TGTGCCACCAGCAGAGATTCCCCGTATGGGGCCAACGTCCTGACTTTC
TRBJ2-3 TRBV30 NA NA CAWFPIPRGDTQYF TGTGCCTGGTTCCCAATACCTAGAGGAGATACGCAGTATTTT
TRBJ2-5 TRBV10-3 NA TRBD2 CATTTTSGGPIETQYF TGTGCCACAACTACGACTAGCGGGGGGCCGATAGAGACCCAGTACTTC
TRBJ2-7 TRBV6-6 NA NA CAGRGGALGEQYF TGTGCAGGGAGAGGGGGGGCTTTGGGGGAGCAGTACTTC
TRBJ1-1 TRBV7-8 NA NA CASSPVGENTEAFF TGTGCCAGCAGCCCCGTCGGGGAGAACACTGAAGCTTTCTTT
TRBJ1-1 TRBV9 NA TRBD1 CASSFGTASEGTEAFF TGTGCCAGCAGCTTTGGGACAGCGAGCGAGGGCACTGAAGCTTTCTTT
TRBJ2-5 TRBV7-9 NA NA CASSLAVETQYF TGTGCCAGCAGCTTAGCCGTAGAGACCCAGTACTTC
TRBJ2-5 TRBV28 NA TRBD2 CATKVPLGLAGAVHQETQYF TGTGCCACCAAAGTTCCCCTAGGACTAGCGGGAGCGGTACACCAAGAGACCCAGTACTTC
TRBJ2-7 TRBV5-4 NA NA CASSPQGSRLYEQYF TGTGCCAGCAGTCCCCAGGGGTCCAGACTTTACGAGCAGTACTTC
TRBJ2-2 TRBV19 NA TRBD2 CASRPGLASGELFF TGTGCCAGCCGTCCGGGACTAGCGTCCGGGGAGCTGTTTTTT
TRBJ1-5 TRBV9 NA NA CASSVADWEQPQHF TGTGCCAGCAGCGTAGCCGATTGGGAGCAGCCCCAGCATTTT
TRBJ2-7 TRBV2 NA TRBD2 CASRVAGGLYEQYF TGTGCCAGCAGAGTAGCGGGGGGGCTGTACGAGCAGTACTTC
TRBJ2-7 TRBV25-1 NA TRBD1 CASTQGAGVGQYF TGTGCCAGCACTCAGGGGGCAGGAGTCGGGCAGTACTTC
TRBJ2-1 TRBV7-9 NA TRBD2 CSSSTGDSGGDSEQFF TGTTCCAGCAGCACGGGTGATAGCGGGGGGGACAGTGAGCAGTTCTTC
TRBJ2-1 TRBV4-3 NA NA CASSLHLGRRNEQFF TGCGCCAGCAGCCTTCATCTGGGAAGGAGGAATGAGCAGTTCTTC
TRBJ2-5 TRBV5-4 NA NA CASSFSLGESGETQYF TGTGCCAGCAGCTTTTCTCTCGGAGAGAGTGGGGAGACCCAGTACTTC
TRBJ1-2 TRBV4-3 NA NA CASSRNKGYGYTF TGCGCCAGCAGCCGTAATAAGGGGTATGGCTACACCTTC
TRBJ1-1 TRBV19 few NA CASSPRLKGAEAFF TGTGCCAGTAGTCCAAGACTCAAAGGGGCTGAAGCTTTCTTT
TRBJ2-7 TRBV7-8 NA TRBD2 CASSLLLAGVYEQYF TGTGCCAGCAGCTTATTACTAGCGGGGGTCTACGAGCAGTACTTC
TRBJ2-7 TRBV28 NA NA CASTKGGETYEQYF TGTGCCAGCACCAAAGGAGGGGAAACCTACGAGCAGTACTTC
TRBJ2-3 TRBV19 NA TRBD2 CASSMRGGALDTQYF TGTGCCAGTAGTATGCGGGGGGGGGCCTTAGATACGCAGTATTTT
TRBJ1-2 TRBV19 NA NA CASREGGSGYTF TGTGCCTCCCGAGAGGGAGGCAGTGGCTACACCTTC
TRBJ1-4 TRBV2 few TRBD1 CATRRGPTNEKLFF TGTGCCACTCGCAGGGGGCCAACTAATGAAAAACTGTTTTTT
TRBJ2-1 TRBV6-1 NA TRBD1 CASSGTGPSRARNEQFF TGTGCCAGCAGTGGGACAGGGCCGTCCCGAGCACGGAATGAGCAGTTCTTC
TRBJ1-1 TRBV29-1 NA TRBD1 CSVTDRPWEAFF TGCAGCGTTACGGACAGGCCCTGGGAAGCTTTCTTT
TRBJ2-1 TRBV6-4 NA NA CASSDRSGDYEQFF TGTGCCAGCAGTGACCGATCGGGGGACTATGAGCAGTTCTTC
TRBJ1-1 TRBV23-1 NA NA CASSQAGRLNTEAFF TGCGCCAGCAGTCAGGCGGGACGCCTGAACACTGAAGCTTTCTTT
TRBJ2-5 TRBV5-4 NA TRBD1 CASSLRTGSQETQYF TGTGCCAGCAGCTTGCGGACAGGGTCCCAAGAGACCCAGTACTTC
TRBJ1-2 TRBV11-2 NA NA CASSLGAGGYTF TGTGCCAGCAGCTTAGGAGCGGGGGGCTACACCTTC
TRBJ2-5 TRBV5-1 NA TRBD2 CASSLGREVGETQYF TGCGCCAGCAGCTTGGGACGGGAGGTGGGAGAGACCCAGTACTTC
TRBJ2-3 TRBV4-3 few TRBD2 CASSQAASGGDTQYF TGCGCCAGCAGCCAAGCGGCTAGCGGTGGAGATACGCAGTATTTT
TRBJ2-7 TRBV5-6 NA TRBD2 CASSLGQGRTSGHYEQYF TGTGCCAGCAGCCTGGGACAGGGAAGGACTAGCGGGCACTACGAGCAGTACTTC
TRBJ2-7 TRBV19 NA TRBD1 CASTNTGASSEQYF TGTGCCAGTACGAACACAGGGGCCTCGAGCGAGCAGTACTTC
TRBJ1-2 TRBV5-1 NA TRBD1 CASSLIGDRVYGYTF TGCGCCAGCAGCCTAATCGGGGACAGGGTGTATGGCTACACCTTC
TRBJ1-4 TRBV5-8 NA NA CASSLKRQTNEKLFF TGTGCCAGCAGCTTGAAGCGACAGACTAATGAAAAACTGTTTTTT
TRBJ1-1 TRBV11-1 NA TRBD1 CASSLRGRDTEAFF TGTGCCAGCAGCTTGAGGGGGCGCGACACTGAAGCTTTCTTT
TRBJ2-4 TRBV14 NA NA CASSQGAENIQYF TGTGCCAGCAGCCAAGGGGCAGAAAACATTCAGTACTTC
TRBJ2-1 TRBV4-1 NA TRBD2 CASSPERGSNGEQFF TGCGCCAGCAGCCCTGAGCGGGGGTCTAACGGTGAGCAGTTCTTC
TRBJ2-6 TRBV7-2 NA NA CASSLFPPDSGANVLIF TGTGCCAGCAGCTTATTCCCCCCAGACTCTGGGGCCAACGTCCTGATTTTC
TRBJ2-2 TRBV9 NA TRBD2 CASSAGTSGDTGELFF TGTGCCAGCAGCGCAGGAACTAGCGGGGACACCGGGGAGCTGTTTTTT
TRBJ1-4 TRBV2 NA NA CASSKSRALNEKLFF TGTGCCAGCAGTAAATCCAGGGCACTTAATGAAAAACTGTTTTTT
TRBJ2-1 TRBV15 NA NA CATSRDRLVNNEQFF TGTGCCACCAGCAGAGATCGACTAGTGAACAATGAGCAGTTCTTC
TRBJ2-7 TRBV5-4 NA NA CASSLAGELVYEQYF TGTGCCAGCAGCTTGGCAGGGGAGTTAGTCTACGAGCAGTACTTC
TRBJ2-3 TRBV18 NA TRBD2 CASSPPSAGGIKLDTQYF TGTGCCAGCTCACCACCCTCTGCGGGAGGGATAAAATTGGATACGCAGTATTTT
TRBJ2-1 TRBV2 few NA CASSVTGIGWYNEQFF TGTGCCAGCAGTGTAACAGGGATTGGCTGGTACAATGAGCAGTTCTTC
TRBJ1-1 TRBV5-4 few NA CASSLVVGQNTEAFF TGTGCCAGCAGCTTGGTTGTTGGGCAGAACACTGAAGCTTTCTTT
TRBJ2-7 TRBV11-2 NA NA CASSPPISSYEQYF TGTGCCAGCAGCCCTCCCATCTCTAGCTACGAGCAGTACTTC
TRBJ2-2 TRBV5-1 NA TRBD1 CASSQQTGQGDTGELFF TGCGCCAGCAGCCAACAGACGGGACAGGGGGACACCGGGGAGCTGTTTTTT